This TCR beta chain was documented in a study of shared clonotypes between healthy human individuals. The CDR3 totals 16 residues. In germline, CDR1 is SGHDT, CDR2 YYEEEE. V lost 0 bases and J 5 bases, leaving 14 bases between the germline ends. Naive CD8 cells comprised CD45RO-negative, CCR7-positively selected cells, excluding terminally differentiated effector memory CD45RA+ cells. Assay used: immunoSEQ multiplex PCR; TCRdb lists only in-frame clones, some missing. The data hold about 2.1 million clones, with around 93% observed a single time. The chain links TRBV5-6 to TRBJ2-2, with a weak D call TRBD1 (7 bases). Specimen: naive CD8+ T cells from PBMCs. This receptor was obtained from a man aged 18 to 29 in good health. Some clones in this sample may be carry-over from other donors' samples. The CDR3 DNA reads TGTGCCAGCAGCTTGGGGAACAGGGGAGGTACCGGGGAGCTGTTTTTT. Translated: CASSLGNRGGTGELFF.